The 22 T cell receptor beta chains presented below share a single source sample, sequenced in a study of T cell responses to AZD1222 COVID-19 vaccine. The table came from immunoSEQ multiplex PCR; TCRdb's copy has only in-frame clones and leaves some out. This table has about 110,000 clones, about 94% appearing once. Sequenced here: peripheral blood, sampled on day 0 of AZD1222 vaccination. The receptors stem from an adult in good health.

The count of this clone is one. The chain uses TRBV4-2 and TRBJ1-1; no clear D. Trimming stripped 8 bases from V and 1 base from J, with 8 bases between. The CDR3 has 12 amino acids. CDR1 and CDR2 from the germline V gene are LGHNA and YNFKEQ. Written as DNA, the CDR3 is TGTGCCAGCGGAACGAGGAACACTGAAGCTTTCTTT. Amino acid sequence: CASGTRNTEAFF.

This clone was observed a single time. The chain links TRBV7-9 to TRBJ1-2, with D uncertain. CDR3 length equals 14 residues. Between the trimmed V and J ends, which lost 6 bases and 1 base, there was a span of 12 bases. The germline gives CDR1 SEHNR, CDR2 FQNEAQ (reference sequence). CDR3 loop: CASRTGKINYGYTF. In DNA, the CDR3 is TGTGCCAGCAGAACCGGAAAAATTAACTATGGCTACACCTTC.

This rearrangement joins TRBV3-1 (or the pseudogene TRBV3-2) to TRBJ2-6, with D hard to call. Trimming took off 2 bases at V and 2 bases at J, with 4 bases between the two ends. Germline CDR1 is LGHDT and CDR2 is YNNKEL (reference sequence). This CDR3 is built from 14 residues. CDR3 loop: CASSQFPGANVLTF. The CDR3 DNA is TGTGCCAGCAGCCAATTCCCTGGGGCCAACGTCCTGACTTTC.

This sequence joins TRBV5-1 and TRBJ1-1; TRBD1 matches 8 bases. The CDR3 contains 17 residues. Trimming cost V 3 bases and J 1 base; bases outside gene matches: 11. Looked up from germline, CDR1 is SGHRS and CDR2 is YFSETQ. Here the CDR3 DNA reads TGCGCCAGCAGCTGGTCACCGGGACAGGTAACGAACACTGAAGCTTTCTTT. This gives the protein CASSWSPGQVTNTEAFF.

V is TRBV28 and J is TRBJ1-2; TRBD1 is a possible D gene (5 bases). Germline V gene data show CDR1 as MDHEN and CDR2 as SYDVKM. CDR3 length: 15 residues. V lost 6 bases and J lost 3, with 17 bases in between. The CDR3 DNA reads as TGTGCCAGCAGACAGCAGGGTGTCGAGGACTATGGCTACACCTTC. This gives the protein CASRQQGVEDYGYTF.

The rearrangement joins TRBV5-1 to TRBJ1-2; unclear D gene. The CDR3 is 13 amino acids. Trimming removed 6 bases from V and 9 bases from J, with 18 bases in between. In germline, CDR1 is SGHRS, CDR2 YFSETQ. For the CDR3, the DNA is TGCGCCAGCAACCATGGGGAGGGCGGAAGCTACACCTTC. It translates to CASNHGEGGSYTF.

CDR3 amino acids: CASSLGLAGRQETQYF. In DNA, the CDR3 is TGTGCCAGCAGCTTAGGACTAGCGGGGAGACAAGAGACCCAGTACTTC. V and J are TRBV7-8 and TRBJ2-5; 11 bases agree with TRBD2. This CDR3 has 16 residues. V dropped 1 base and J dropped 2; count of bases not matched to a gene: 3. Germline V lookup: CDR1 SGHVS, CDR2 FQNEAQ. The full variable domain, completed using reference TRBV7-8 and TRBJ2-5, is GAGVSQSPRYKVAKRGQDVALRCDPISGHVSLFWYQQALGQGPEFLTYFQNEAQLDKSGLPSDRFFAERPEGSVSTLKIQRTQQEDSAVYLCASSLGLAGRQETQYFGPGTRLLVL.

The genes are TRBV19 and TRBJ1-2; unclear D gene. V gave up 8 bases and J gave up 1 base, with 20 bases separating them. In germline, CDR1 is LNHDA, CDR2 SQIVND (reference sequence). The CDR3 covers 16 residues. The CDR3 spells CASFPGAKLNNYGYTF. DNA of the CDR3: TGTGCCAGTTTCCCGGGAGCGAAGTTAAATAACTATGGCTACACCTTC.

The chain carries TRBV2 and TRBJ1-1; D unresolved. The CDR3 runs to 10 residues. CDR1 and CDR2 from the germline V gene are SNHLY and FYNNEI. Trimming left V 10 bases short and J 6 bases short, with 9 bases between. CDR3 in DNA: TGTGCCACGGGTACCGCTGAAGCTTTCTTT. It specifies CATGTAEAFF.

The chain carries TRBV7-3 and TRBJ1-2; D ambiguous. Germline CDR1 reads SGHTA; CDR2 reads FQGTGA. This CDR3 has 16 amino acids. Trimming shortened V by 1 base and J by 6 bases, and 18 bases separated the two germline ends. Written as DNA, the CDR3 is TGTGCCAGCAGCTTAAATCCAAGACTATCTTCTCATGGCTACACCTTC. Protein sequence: CASSLNPRLSSHGYTF.

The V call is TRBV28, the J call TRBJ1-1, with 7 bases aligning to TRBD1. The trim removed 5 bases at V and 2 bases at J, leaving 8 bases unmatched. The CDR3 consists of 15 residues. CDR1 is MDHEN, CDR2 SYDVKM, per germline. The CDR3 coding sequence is TGTGCCAGCAGTCCCCCGACAGGGAAAAACACTGAAGCTTTCTTT. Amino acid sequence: CASSPPTGKNTEAFF.

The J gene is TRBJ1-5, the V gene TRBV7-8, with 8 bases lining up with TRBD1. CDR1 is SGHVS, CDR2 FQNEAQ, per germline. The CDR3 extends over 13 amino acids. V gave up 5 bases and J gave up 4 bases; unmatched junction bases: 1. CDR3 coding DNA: TGTGCCAGCAGCCGACAGGGGAATCAGCCCCAGCATTTT. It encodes CASSRQGNQPQHF.

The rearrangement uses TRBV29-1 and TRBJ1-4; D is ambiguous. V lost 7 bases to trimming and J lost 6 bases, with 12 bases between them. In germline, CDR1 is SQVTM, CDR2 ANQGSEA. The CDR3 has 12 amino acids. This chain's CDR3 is CSARPRDEKLFF. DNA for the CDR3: TGCAGCGCTCGACCCCGGGATGAAAAACTGTTTTTT. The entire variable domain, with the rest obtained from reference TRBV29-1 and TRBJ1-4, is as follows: SAVISQKPSRDICQRGTSLTIQCQVDSQVTMMFWYRQQPGQSLTLIATANQGSEATYESGFVIDKFPISRPNLTFSTLTVSNMSPEDSSIYLCSARPRDEKLFFGSGTQLSVL.

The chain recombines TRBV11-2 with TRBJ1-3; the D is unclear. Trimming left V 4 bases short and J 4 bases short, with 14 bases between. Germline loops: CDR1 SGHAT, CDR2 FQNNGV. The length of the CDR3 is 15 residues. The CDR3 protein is CASSSFSLGGNTIYF. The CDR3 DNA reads TGTGCCAGCAGCTCCTTCTCCCTCGGGGGAAACACCATATATTTT.

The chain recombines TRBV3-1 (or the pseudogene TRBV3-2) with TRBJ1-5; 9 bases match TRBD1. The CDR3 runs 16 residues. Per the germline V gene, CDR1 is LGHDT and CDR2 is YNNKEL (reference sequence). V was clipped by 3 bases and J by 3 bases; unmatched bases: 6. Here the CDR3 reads CASSQGTGNNNQPQHF. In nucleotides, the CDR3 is TGTGCCAGCAGCCAGGGGACAGGGAACAACAATCAGCCCCAGCATTTT.

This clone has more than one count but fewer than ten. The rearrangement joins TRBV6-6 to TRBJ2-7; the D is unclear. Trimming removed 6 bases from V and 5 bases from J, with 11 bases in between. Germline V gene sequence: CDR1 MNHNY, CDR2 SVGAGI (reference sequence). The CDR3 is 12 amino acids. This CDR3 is CASRPPLNEQYF. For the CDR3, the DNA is TGTGCCAGCAGACCCCCACTCAACGAGCAGTACTTC.

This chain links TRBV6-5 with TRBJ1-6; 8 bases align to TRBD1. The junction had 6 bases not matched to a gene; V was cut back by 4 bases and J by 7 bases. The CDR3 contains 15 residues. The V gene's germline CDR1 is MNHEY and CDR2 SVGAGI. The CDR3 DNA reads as TGTGCCAGCAGTTCCTGGACAGGGAGCAATTCACCCCTCCACTTT. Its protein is CASSSWTGSNSPLHF.

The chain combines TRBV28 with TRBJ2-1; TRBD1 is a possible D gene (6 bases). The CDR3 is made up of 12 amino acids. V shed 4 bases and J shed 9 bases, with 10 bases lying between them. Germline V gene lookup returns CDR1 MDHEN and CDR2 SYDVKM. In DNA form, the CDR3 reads TGTGCCAGCAGTTCCAGGGGTCGTGAGCAGTTCTTC. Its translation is CASSSRGREQFF.

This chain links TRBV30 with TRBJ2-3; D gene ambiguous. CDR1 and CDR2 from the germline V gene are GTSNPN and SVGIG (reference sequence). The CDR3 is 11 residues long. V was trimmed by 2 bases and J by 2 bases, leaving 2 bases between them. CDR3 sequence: CAWSSTDTQYF. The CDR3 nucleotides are TGTGCCTGGAGTTCCACAGATACGCAGTATTTT.

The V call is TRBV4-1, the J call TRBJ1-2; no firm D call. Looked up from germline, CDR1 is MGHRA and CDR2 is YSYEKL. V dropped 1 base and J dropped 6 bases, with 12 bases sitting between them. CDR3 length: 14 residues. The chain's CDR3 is CASSQVLSADGYTF. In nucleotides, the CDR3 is TGCGCCAGCAGCCAAGTTCTATCCGCCGATGGCTACACCTTC.

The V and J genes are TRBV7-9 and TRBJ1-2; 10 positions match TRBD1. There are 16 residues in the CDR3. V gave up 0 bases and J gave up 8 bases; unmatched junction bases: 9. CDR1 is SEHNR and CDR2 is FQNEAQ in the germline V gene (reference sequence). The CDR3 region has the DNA TGTGCCAGCAGCTTAGCGCTGGGACAGGGGAGAATCGGCTACACCTTC. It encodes CASSLALGQGRIGYTF.

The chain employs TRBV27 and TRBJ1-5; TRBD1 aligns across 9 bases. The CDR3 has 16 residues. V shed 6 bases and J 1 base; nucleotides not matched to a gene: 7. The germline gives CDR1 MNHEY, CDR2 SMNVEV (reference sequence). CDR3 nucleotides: TGTGCCAGCAGGTACAGGGGGCTTGGGAGCAATCAGCCCCAGCATTTT. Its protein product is CASRYRGLGSNQPQHF.